What follows describes a single T cell receptor beta chain. The antigen remains unidentified. Germline assignment: CDR1 MNHEY and CDR2 SMNVEV (reference sequence). Trimming pared 4 bases from V and 4 bases from J, leaving 8 bases between. This CDR3 has 13 residues. cDNA came from approximately 0.5 to 1 ug RNA primed by random hexamers. TCRdb analysed the immunoSEQ multiplex PCR reads with MiXCR anew, one entry per CDR3 protein. The sample yields approximately 280,000 distinct CDR3 sequences, 80% to 90% seen once. The sample comes from a study of CD8 T cells in Susac syndrome. The study, taken as a whole, reports: In its TCR sequencing and HLA analysis, the study acknowledged that the number of individuals was relatively small.

This clonotype was obtained from a human donor with multiple sclerosis. The genes are TRBV27 and TRBJ1-5; D is possibly TRBD1 (5 bases). Sequenced sample: CD8+ T cells from PBMCs. CDR3 DNA: TGTGCCAGCAGTTCCTACAGGAATCAGCCCCAGCATTTT. The encoded protein is CASSSYRNQPQHF.